Sequencing of this T cell receptor (beta chain) was carried out in a study of T cell repertoires in cytomegalovirus infection. Study information: Both CMV infection and a matching HLA type were indicated by public TCR beta signatures.

As to this clonotype: The target antigen is unknown.

TCRdb re-analysed the reads in MiXCR, keeping a single row per CDR3 protein. Of around 120,000 distinct CDR3 sequences in the sample, under 50% were seen once. Per the germline V gene, CDR1 is SEHNR and CDR2 is FQNEAQ (reference sequence). CDR3 size: 14 residues. Trimming left V 7 bases short and J 7 bases short, with 16 bases between. The material sequenced was CD8+ T cells from cultured PBMCs, taken from culture after CMV antigen stimulation. The rearrangement links TRBV7-9 to TRBJ1-4; D not resolved. This sequence was found in a human donor in good health (CMV status not recorded). Some clones in this sample may be carry-over from other donors' samples. The CDR3 DNA sequence: TGTGCCAGCACCCTTTTGGGGAAGGGTGAAAAACTGTTTTTT. Translating it yields CASTLLGKGEKLFF.